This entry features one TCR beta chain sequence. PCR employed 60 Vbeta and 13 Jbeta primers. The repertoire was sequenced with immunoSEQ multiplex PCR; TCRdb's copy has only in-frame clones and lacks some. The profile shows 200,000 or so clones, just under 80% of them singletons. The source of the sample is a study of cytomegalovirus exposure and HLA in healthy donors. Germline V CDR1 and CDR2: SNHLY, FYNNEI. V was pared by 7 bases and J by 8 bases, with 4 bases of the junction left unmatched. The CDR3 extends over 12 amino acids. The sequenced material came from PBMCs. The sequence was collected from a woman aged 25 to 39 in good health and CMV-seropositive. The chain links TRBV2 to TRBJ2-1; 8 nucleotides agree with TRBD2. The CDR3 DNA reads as TGTGCCAGCATTAGACTAGCGCATGAGCAGTTCTTC. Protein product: CASIRLAHEQFF. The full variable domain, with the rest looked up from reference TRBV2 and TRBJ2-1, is EPEVTQTPSHQVTQMGQEVILRCVPISNHLYFYWYRQILGQKVEFLVSFYNNEISEKSEIFDDQFSVERPDGSNFTLKIRSTKLEDSAMYFCASIRLAHEQFFGPGTRLTVL.